Each of the 11 T cell receptor beta chains below was sequenced from the same sample in a study of shared clonotypes between healthy human individuals. Sequencing used immunoSEQ multiplex PCR; TCRdb keeps in-frame clones, though not all of them. The table records approximately 2.4 million clones, around 95% of them present only once. The material sequenced was naive CD4+ T cells sorted from blood. As for subset: CD45RA+ positively selected. The receptors stem from a man aged 18 to 29 in good health.

The chain uses TRBV21-1 and TRBJ2-3; whether TRBD1, the table's D call, matches the DNA was not checked. TRBV21-1 is deemed a pseudogene. The CDR3 runs 15 residues. CDR3 DNA: TGTGCCGGTCGGAACAGGGAAGGGTGGTGTGATACGCAGTATTTT. Residues: CAGRNREGWCDTQYF.

J is TRBJ1-5 and V is TRBV27, with 7 positions matching TRBD1. V shed 4 bases, J shed 0 bases, and the junction held 6 bases outside the gene matches. Germline CDR1 reads MNHEY; CDR2 reads SMNVEV (reference sequence). This CDR3 is 16 amino acids long. The CDR3 sequence: CASSSLDRDSNQPQHF. CDR3 sequence (DNA): TGTGCCAGCAGTTCCCTAGACAGGGATAGCAATCAGCCCCAGCATTTT.

The CDR3 loop is CAISESDRLYNEQFF. Here the CDR3 DNA reads TGTGCCATCAGTGAGTCGGACAGGCTATACAATGAGCAGTTCTTC. The chain is built from TRBV10-3 and TRBJ2-1; 7 bases are a match to TRBD1. The CDR3 sequence is 15 residues long. The germline V gene has CDR1 ENHRY and CDR2 SYGVKD. V lost 0 bases and J lost 4; bases outside the gene matches: 3.

The chain carries TRBV5-6 and TRBJ2-5; 7 bases are a match to TRBD1. After removal of 4 bases from V and 4 bases from J, the junction contained 7 bases not matched to a gene. The CDR3 runs to 14 residues. Germline V lookup: CDR1 SGHDT, CDR2 YYEEEE. This CDR3 is CASSLRTGPETQYF. The CDR3 nucleotides read TGTGCCAGCAGCCTACGGACAGGTCCAGAGACCCAGTACTTC.

This clone was recorded only once. The chain combines TRBV28 with TRBJ1-3, with TRBD1 matching 7 bases. The germline CDR1 and CDR2 sequences are MDHEN and SYDVKM. CDR3 length equals 15 residues. V was pared by 3 bases and J by 5 bases, with 7 bases of the junction left unmatched. The chain's CDR3 is CASSFTGARRNTIYF. CDR3 in DNA: TGTGCCAGCAGTTTCACAGGGGCGCGTCGAAACACCATATATTTT.

This chain connects TRBV27 to TRBJ1-5; D is unresolved. The CDR3 runs 15 residues. The germline V and J ends were trimmed by 7 bases and 1 base, with 14 bases remaining between them. In germline, CDR1 is MNHEY, CDR2 SMNVEV (reference sequence). CDR3 in DNA: TGTGCCAGCAAGAGTACGGCGGCAAGCAATCAGCCCCAGCATTTT. Translation: CASKSTAASNQPQHF.

The chain combines TRBV2 with TRBJ2-7, with 10 bases identical to TRBD2. V gave up 6 bases and J gave up 6 bases; unmatched junction bases: 11. Germline V CDR1 and CDR2: SNHLY, FYNNEI. The CDR3 is 15 residues long. DNA of the CDR3: TGTGCCAGCAGCCCGGGACTAGCGCAAGGGGCCGAGCAGTACTTC. It encodes CASSPGLAQGAEQYF.

The chain is built from TRBV5-6 and TRBJ2-7; tentative D call: TRBD2 (5 bases). V dropped 4 bases and J dropped 6 bases, with 20 bases sitting between them. The CDR3 is made up of 15 amino acids. Germline CDR1 is SGHDT and CDR2 is YYEEEE. The CDR3 is CASSPRGTLTGEQYF. CDR3 nucleotide sequence: TGTGCCAGCAGCCCACGGGGTACCCTAACTGGCGAGCAGTACTTC.

The J gene is TRBJ2-5, the V gene TRBV18; TRBD1 aligns across 7 bases. This CDR3 contains 15 residues. CDR1 is KGHSH and CDR2 is LQKENI in the germline V gene. J was trimmed by 5 bases and V by 3 bases; bases with no gene match: 9. This chain's CDR3 is CASSPRGGVWETQYF. In DNA form, the CDR3 reads TGTGCCAGCTCACCTCGAGGGGGCGTATGGGAGACCCAGTACTTC.

This chain links TRBV18 with TRBJ2-7; TRBD2 matches 10 bases. Trimming at V came to 8 bases and at J to 3 bases, leaving 7 bases not matched to a gene. CDR3 length: 14 amino acids. CDR1 and CDR2 (germline): KGHSH, LQKENI. CDR3 nucleotide sequence: TGTGCCAGCCAAGGGACTAGCGAAAGCTACGAGCAGTACTTC. Encoded protein: CASQGTSESYEQYF.

The chain employs TRBV5-6 and TRBJ1-2; no clear D gene. V lost 5 bases to trimming and J lost 4 bases, with 21 bases between them. CDR1 SGHDT and CDR2 YYEEEE come from the germline V gene. The CDR3 has 16 residues. Here the CDR3 reads CASSFSQSGSSYGYTF. The CDR3 nucleotides are TGTGCCAGCAGTTTTTCACAATCAGGATCCTCCTATGGCTACACCTTC.